The rows below give T cell receptor beta chains drawn from one sample of a study of CD4 and CD8 cells across lung adenocarcinoma regions. One entry per CDR3 protein results from TCRdb running MiXCR on the PCR reads. The sample comprises 16,000 or so distinct CDR3 sequences, 55% of which are singletons, and 30% to 35% rests with the top ten. Sequenced input: CD8+ T cells from the center of a lung tumor. The receptor source for this set is a female donor with lung adenocarcinoma. The CD4 and CD8 labels of this study may be unreliable. CDR3s include the opening cysteine and the closing phenylalanine or tryptophan. Each record gives: D gene, J gene, clone size, V gene, CDR3 protein, CDR3 DNA. D genes are given only for firm matches. Size values are once, few and many counts, or a class for expanded clones, and some rows have none.

D: .
J: TRBJ2-3
size: once
V: TRBV10-3
CDR3: CAGRSGTRGRNTQYF
DNA: TGTGCCGGGAGGTCCGGGACTCGCGGGCGAAATACGCAGTATTTT

D: .
J: TRBJ2-7
size: .
V: TRBV6-1
CDR3: CASRERGGGTDTQYF
DNA: TGTGCCAGCAGGGAACGGGGCGGTGGCACAGATACGCAGTACTTC

D: .
J: TRBJ2-5
size: .
V: TRBV6-1
CDR3: CVSGPGQETQYF
DNA: TGTGTCTCTGGGCCAGGGCAAGAGACCCAGTACTTC

D: TRBD2
J: TRBJ2-1
size: few
V: TRBV12-3/TRBV12-4
CDR3: CASSWGWGGGGGDNEQFF
DNA: TGTGCCAGCAGTTGGGGGTGGGGGGGCGGGGGGGGCGACAATGAGCAGTTCTTC

D: .
J: TRBJ2-2
size: many
V: TRBV6-5
CDR3: CASSYSSPGLTTNTGELFF
DNA: TGTGCCAGCAGTTACTCGTCCCCAGGCCTGACTACCAACACCGGGGAGCTGTTTTTT

D: .
J: TRBJ2-7
size: few
V: TRBV6-1
CDR3: CASSEGVALRPYEQYF
DNA: TGTGCCAGCAGTGAAGGTGTGGCCCTTCGACCCTACGAGCAGTACTTC

D: .
J: TRBJ2-4
size: .
V: TRBV6-1
CDR3: CAGSGGGGQEIQYF
DNA: TGTGCCGGCAGTGGAGGAGGGGGGCAAGAGATTCAGTACTTC

D: TRBD2
J: TRBJ2-5
size: .
V: TRBV6-1
CDR3: CASSEALAGGRETQYF
DNA: TGTGCCAGCAGTGAAGCGCTAGCGGGAGGTAGAGAGACCCAGTACTTC

D: TRBD2
J: TRBJ2-1
size: many
V: TRBV7-2
CDR3: CASSLSAGGPYNEQFF
DNA: TGTGCCAGCAGCTTAAGCGCGGGGGGGCCATACAATGAGCAGTTCTTC

D: TRBD1
J: TRBJ2-7
size: .
V: TRBV6-1
CDR3: CASSPRGHPTTNTQYF
DNA: TGTGCCAGCAGTCCTAGGGGGCACCCAACCACAAACACGCAGTACTTC

D: TRBD1
J: TRBJ2-3
size: .
V: TRBV30
CDR3: CAWSRAGGNEDTQYF
DNA: TGTGCCTGGAGTAGGGCAGGGGGCAATGAAGATACGCAGTATTTT

D: .
J: TRBJ2-7
size: .
V: TRBV6-1
CDR3: CASSGPGLGGINTQYF
DNA: TGTGCCAGCAGCGGCCCGGGGCTGGGAGGCATAAACACGCAGTACTTC

D: TRBD1
J: TRBJ2-1
size: medium-sized
V: TRBV6-5
CDR3: CASSYDPGTGYNEQFF
DNA: TGTGCCAGCAGTTACGACCCCGGGACAGGCTACAATGAGCAGTTCTTC

D: TRBD2
J: TRBJ2-7
size: .
V: TRBV6-5
CDR3: CASSYTGTNNEQYF
DNA: TGTGCCAGCAGTTACACCGGGACTAACAACGAGCAGTACTTC

D: TRBD2
J: TRBJ2-3
size: .
V: TRBV10-1
CDR3: CASRDTGGSATDIQYF
DNA: TGCGCCAGCAGGGATACCGGGGGGAGTGCCACAGATATTCAGTATTTC

D: TRBD2
J: TRBJ2-4
size: .
V: TRBV25-1
CDR3: CASSGGGRKKIQYF
DNA: TGTGCGAGCAGCGGGGGGGGACGAAAAAAGATCCAGTACTTC

D: .
J: TRBJ1-2
size: medium-sized
V: TRBV6-5
CDR3: CASRLQGSELFGYTF
DNA: TGTGCCAGCAGACTACAGGGATCGGAATTGTTCGGCTACACCTTC

D: .
J: TRBJ2-3
size: .
V: TRBV10-3
CDR3: CAGASEQETQYF
DNA: TGTGCCGGCGCCAGTGAGCAAGAGACGCAGTATTTT

D: .
J: TRBJ2-5
size: .
V: TRBV12-3/TRBV12-4
CDR3: CASKWTQAETQYF
DNA: TGTGCCAGCAAGTGGACTCAGGCGGAGACCCAGTACTTC

D: TRBD1
J: TRBJ2-2
size: few
V: TRBV6-1
CDR3: CASRRWTGNTGELFF
DNA: TGTGCCAGCAGGCGATGGACAGGGAACACCGGGGAGCTGTTTTTT

D: .
J: TRBJ2-4
size: .
V: TRBV10-3
CDR3: CAMGLCAEDMQYF
DNA: TGTGCCATGGGGCTGTGTGCCGAAGATATGCAGTACTTC

D: TRBD1
J: TRBJ2-7
size: .
V: TRBV6-1
CDR3: CASSRDRGSYEQYF
DNA: TGTGCCAGCAGCCGGGACAGGGGTTCCTACGAGCAGTACTTC

D: .
J: TRBJ2-7
size: .
V: TRBV30
CDR3: CAWSVPHLSYEQYF
DNA: TGTGCCTGGAGTGTACCCCACCTATCCTACGAGCAGTACTTC

D: .
J: TRBJ2-4
size: .
V: TRBV6-1
CDR3: CASSPTGLPATDIQYF
DNA: TGTGCCAGCAGTCCTACGGGGCTGCCAGCCACAGACATTCAGTATTTC

D: .
J: TRBJ2-5
size: .
V: TRBV6-1
CDR3: CASSAPTLDPEAQYF
DNA: TGTGCCAGCAGTGCCCCCACTCTGGACCCAGAGGCGCAGTACTTC

D: TRBD1
J: TRBJ1-2
size: .
V: TRBV20-1
CDR3: CSATPTGGAYGYTF
DNA: TGCAGTGCTACCCCAACAGGGGGAGCATATGGCTACACCTTC

D: .
J: TRBJ2-1
size: .
V: TRBV11-2
CDR3: CASSLGATRSRAEQFF
DNA: TGTGCCAGCAGCTTAGGAGCGACTAGGTCGCGAGCTGAGCAGTTCTTC

D: TRBD1
J: TRBJ2-3
size: many
V: TRBV6-4
CDR3: CASSEQGSADTQYF
DNA: TGTGCCAGCAGCGAACAGGGGAGCGCAGATACGCAGTATTTT

D: .
J: TRBJ2-5
size: .
V: TRBV6-1
CDR3: CARGPGGGDPETQYF
DNA: TGTGCCAGGGGGCCCGGGGGCGGGGACCCAGAGACGCAGTACTTC

D: .
J: TRBJ1-2
size: few
V: TRBV27
CDR3: CASSTSGGPANYGYTF
DNA: TGTGCCAGCAGTACCTCCGGGGGCCCAGCTAACTATGGCTACACCTTC

D: .
J: TRBJ2-1
size: many
V: TRBV9
CDR3: CASSPSMTPTYNEQFF
DNA: TGTGCCAGCAGCCCTTCTATGACCCCTACCTACAATGAGCAGTTCTTC

D: .
J: TRBJ1-2
size: .
V: TRBV6-1
CDR3: CASSEAGRPDGYTF
DNA: TGTGCCAGCAGTGAAGCCGGACGGCCTGATGGCTACACCTTC

D: .
J: TRBJ2-2
size: .
V: TRBV6-1
CDR3: CASSTTGTGELFF
DNA: TGTGCCAGCAGCACAACCGGGACCGGGGAGCTGTTTTTT

D: TRBD2
J: TRBJ2-1
size: few
V: TRBV7-6
CDR3: CASSLDPGGYNEQFF
DNA: TGTGCCAGCAGCTTAGATCCGGGGGGATACAATGAGCAGTTCTTC

D: TRBD1
J: TRBJ2-5
size: many
V: TRBV6-5
CDR3: CASSYVRGQETQYF
DNA: TGTGCCAGCAGTTACGTCAGGGGGCAAGAGACCCAGTACTTC

D: .
J: TRBJ2-7
size: many
V: TRBV11-2
CDR3: CASSLTDSGFEQYF
DNA: TGTGCCAGCAGCTTAACGGACTCAGGGTTCGAGCAGTACTTC

D: .
J: TRBJ2-3
size: .
V: TRBV6-1
CDR3: CAGRGGTDPDTQYF
DNA: TGTGCGGGCAGGGGGGGGACAGATCCAGATACGCAGTACTTT

D: TRBD1
J: TRBJ2-7
size: many
V: TRBV4-2
CDR3: CASSQERQGASDEQYF
DNA: TGTGCCAGCAGCCAAGAGAGACAGGGGGCTTCGGACGAGCAGTACTTC

D: .
J: TRBJ2-5
size: few
V: TRBV7-3
CDR3: CASSLNAGARETQYF
DNA: TGTGCCAGCAGCTTAAACGCTGGGGCGCGAGAGACCCAGTACTTC

D: TRBD1
J: TRBJ1-1
size: many
V: TRBV7-8
CDR3: CASSSTGWNTEAFF
DNA: TGTGCCAGCAGCTCGACAGGGTGGAACACTGAAGCTTTCTTT

D: TRBD2
J: TRBJ2-1
size: .
V: TRBV27
CDR3: CASRRGGGSRLF
DNA: TGTGCCAGCAGACGGGGGGGAGGATCTCGGCTCTTC

D: .
J: TRBJ2-1
size: .
V: TRBV6-1
CDR3: CASSVGQRNEQFF
DNA: TGTGCCAGCAGTGTAGGACAACGAAATGAGCAGTTCTTC

D: TRBD2
J: TRBJ2-5
size: many
V: TRBV4-1
CDR3: CASSQEPGGGVLETQYF
DNA: TGCGCCAGCAGCCAAGAGCCCGGGGGAGGGGTACTAGAGACCCAGTACTTC

D: TRBD2
J: TRBJ2-3
size: .
V: TRBV4-2
CDR3: CASSQDHSGGRDTQYF
DNA: TGTGCCAGCAGCCAAGATCATAGCGGGGGCAGGGATACGCAGTATTTT

D: TRBD2
J: TRBJ2-3
size: .
V: TRBV6-1
CDR3: CVSREGRGTDTQYF
DNA: TGTGTCTCGAGGGAGGGCCGAGGAACAGATACGCAGTATTTT

D: .
J: TRBJ2-5
size: many
V: TRBV4-1
CDR3: CASSQEVGSPGETQYF
DNA: TGCGCCAGCAGCCAAGAGGTGGGGAGCCCGGGGGAGACCCAGTACTTC

D: .
J: TRBJ2-2
size: .
V: TRBV6-5
CDR3: CASSYSRDFTGELFF
DNA: TGTGCCAGCAGTTACTCCAGGGATTTCACCGGGGAGCTGTTTTTT

D: .
J: TRBJ2-4
size: once
V: TRBV5-1
CDR3: CASSPVGGLGNIQYF
DNA: TGCGCCAGCAGCCCGGTTGGGGGCCTCGGGAACATTCAGTACTTC

D: TRBD2
J: TRBJ2-1
size: .
V: TRBV7-3
CDR3: CASSSISGDIGKEQFF
DNA: TGTGCCAGCAGCTCGATTAGCGGGGACATCGGTAAAGAGCAGTTCTTC

D: .
J: TRBJ2-1
size: once
V: TRBV25-1
CDR3: CASSEYGVGFF
DNA: TGTGCCAGCAGTGAATATGGGGTAGGGTTCTTC

D: TRBD2
J: TRBJ2-4
size: .
V: TRBV6-1
CDR3: CASRPSGQPTTDTQYF
DNA: TGTGCCAGCCGTCCTAGCGGGCAGCCAACCACAGATACGCAGTACTTC

D: .
J: TRBJ2-5
size: few
V: TRBV4-1
CDR3: CASSPEGDPRETQYF
DNA: TGCGCCAGCAGCCCAGAAGGGGATCCCCGAGAGACCCAGTACTTC

D: .
J: TRBJ1-1
size: few
V: TRBV9
CDR3: CASSVGPSNTEAFF
DNA: TGTGCCAGCAGCGTGGGACCGTCGAACACTGAAGCTTTCTTT

D: TRBD2
J: TRBJ2-5
size: many
V: TRBV7-2
CDR3: CASSPDGEGILETQYF
DNA: TGTGCCAGCAGCCCCGACGGGGAGGGAATCCTGGAGACCCAGTACTTC